One and the same sample provided the 2 T cell receptor beta chains below, sequenced in a study of post-analysis software for immune sequencing data. Whole-study results and caveats: With TRBV5-6, TRBV5-1 and TRBV20-1 included, about five TRBV segments were more frequent in patients than in controls.

The TCR beta cDNA libraries carried unique molecular identifiers. Each CDR3 protein gets one entry after TCRdb re-called the PCR reads with MiXCR. Of approximately 730,000 distinct CDR3 sequences in the sample, about 27% were seen once. These receptors have no known antigen. Sequenced input: blood. These TCRs come from a girl between 5 and 17 years old with multiple sclerosis.

CDR3 in DNA: TGTGCCACCAGCGGCGGGGGTCAGCCCCAGCATTTT. It yields the protein CATSGGGQPQHF. The V and J genes are TRBV15 and TRBJ1-5, with D possibly matching TRBD1 (5 bases). Deletions cut 5 bases from V and 6 bases from J, with 8 bases between. Per germline, CDR1 LNHNV and CDR2 YYDKDF (reference sequence). The CDR3 has 12 amino acids.

The chain combines TRBV7-2 with TRBJ1-3, with D hard to call. Germline CDR1 reads SGHTA; CDR2 reads FQGNSA. Trimming cost V 2 bases and J 6 bases, with 14 bases left between them. The CDR3 extends over 15 amino acids. The CDR3 loop reads CASSLPHRNLNTIYF. CDR3 DNA: TGTGCCAGCAGCTTACCCCACAGAAACTTAAACACCATATATTTT.